This TCR beta chain emerged from a study of T-cell reconstitution after alpha-beta-depleted transplantation in children. Germline trimming cut 3 bases from V and 6 bases from J; bases unmatched to any gene: 6. This CDR3 comprises 15 residues. In germline, CDR1 is LGHDT, CDR2 YNNKEL (reference sequence). This clonotype was observed at least ten times. A library of TCRbeta sequences, prepared with unique molecular identifiers, was generated. Using its own MiXCR run on the PCR reads, TCRdb lists one record per CDR3 protein. The sample lists about 230,000 distinct CDR3 sequences, about 9.6% occurring once.

The starting material was PBMCs from the stem cell graft donor, obtained from the stem cell graft. The TCR sequence derives from a human donor who donated a stem cell graft to a child with SCID. The V call is TRBV3-1, the J call TRBJ2-1, with TRBD1 matching over 9 bases. The CDR3 sequence is CASSQSNRGRNEQFF. CDR3 sequence (DNA): TGTGCCAGCAGCCAGTCAAACAGGGGGCGCAATGAGCAGTTCTTC.